This is a list of T cell receptor beta chains from one sample in a study of T-cell memory formation after mild COVID-19. Using its own MiXCR run on the 5' RACE reads, TCRdb lists one record per CDR3 protein. Seen here are some 600,000 distinct CDR3 sequences, roughly a sixth observed once, and the top ten hold just over 8%. Sequencing was done on a sample of PBMCs or a T cell subset sorted from them (not recorded which). All receptors come from an adult woman who had mild COVID-19 (a few samples of this study predate the infection). Cell type and time point are not known. Each CDR3 is given with its conserved first and last residue. The D gene is left open where the match is weak. Where a row states a size, it is once, few, many or the class of an expanded clone; other rows omit it.

D	length	V	J	size	DNA	CDR3
TRBD2	15	TRBV18	TRBJ2-1	.	TGTGCCAGCTCACCCCCGGGACTAGCATTCAATGAGCAGTTCTTC	CASSPPGLAFNEQFF
TRBD1	13	TRBV6-2/TRBV6-3	TRBJ1-5	.	TGTGCCAGCAGTCGGACAGGGCGTCAGCCCCAGCATTTT	CASSRTGRQPQHF
.	15	TRBV6-2/TRBV6-3	TRBJ2-7	.	TGTGCCAGCAGCAGGTGGGGCGGACGAACCTACGAGCAGTACTTC	CASSRWGGRTYEQYF
TRBD2	16	TRBV12-3/TRBV12-4	TRBJ2-3	many	TGTGCCAGCAGTATCCGGACTAGCGGGGCTCCAGATACGCAGTATTTT	CASSIRTSGAPDTQYF
TRBD1	15	TRBV5-1	TRBJ1-1	.	TGCGCCAGCAGCGGAGACAGGGAGGTGACGACTGAAGCTTTCTTT	CASSGDREVTTEAFF
.	15	TRBV6-1	TRBJ2-2	few	TGTGCCAGCAGTGAAAAGACAGATCACACCGGGGAGCTGTTTTTT	CASSEKTDHTGELFF
.	13	TRBV7-9	TRBJ1-1	.	TGTGCCAGCAGCTTTAACGGACCGAACGAAGCTTTCTTT	CASSFNGPNEAFF
TRBD2	13	TRBV5-5	TRBJ2-5	once	TGTGCCAGCAGCAATGGGGGGGAAGAGACCCAGTACTTC	CASSNGGEETQYF
.	13	TRBV15	TRBJ1-1	.	TGTGCCACCAGCAGAGATTCGAGCACTGAAGCTTTCTTT	CATSRDSSTEAFF
.	14	TRBV28	TRBJ2-7	few	TGTGCCAGCACCCTCCAGGCAGGCTCCTACGAGCAGTACTTC	CASTLQAGSYEQYF
TRBD2	14	TRBV7-9	TRBJ2-5	few	TGTGCCAGCAGTGCACTAGCGGTACAAGAGACCCAGTACTTC	CASSALAVQETQYF
.	14	TRBV6-5	TRBJ1-2	.	TGTGCCAGCAGTTCAGGGCCCCAGAACTATGGCTACACCTTC	CASSSGPQNYGYTF
.	14	TRBV5-1	TRBJ1-1	few	TGCGCCAGCAACCCGGGGACCGGGACACCTGAAGCTTTCTTT	CASNPGTGTPEAFF
TRBD1	16	TRBV6-5	TRBJ2-1	few	TGTGCCAGCAGTTACGGACGGGACAGAATTACGAATGAGCAGTTCTTC	CASSYGRDRITNEQFF
.	14	TRBV7-2	TRBJ2-7	few	TGTGCCAGCAGCTTAAATGGCTTCTCCTACGAGCAGTACTTC	CASSLNGFSYEQYF
TRBD2	19	TRBV7-2	TRBJ2-1	few	TGTGCCAGCAGCTTAGACCCCCATAGAGCTAGCGGGAGGTACAATGAGCAGTTCTTC	CASSLDPHRASGRYNEQFF
.	17	TRBV12-3/TRBV12-4	TRBJ2-4	.	TGTGCCAGCAGTTTAGCGTTCGGCGCGGCAGCCAAAAACATTCAGTACTTC	CASSLAFGAAAKNIQYF
.	14	TRBV2	TRBJ1-2	.	TGTGCCAGCAGGGACCTCAGGGTTTTGGATGGCTACACCTTC	CASRDLRVLDGYTF
TRBD2	16	TRBV20-1	TRBJ2-7	few	TGCAGTGCTCTTCCTCTAGCGGGAGCGGAGTACGCCGAGCAGTACTTC	CSALPLAGAEYAEQYF
TRBD2	16	TRBV5-1	TRBJ2-5	few	TGCGCCAGCAGCTACGGACTAGCGGGGGGGTCGGAGACCCAGTACTTC	CASSYGLAGGSETQYF
.	15	TRBV2	TRBJ1-3	few	TGTGCCAGCAGTCCACAGGGTAGGCTGGGAAACACCATATATTTT	CASSPQGRLGNTIYF
TRBD2	13	TRBV12-3/TRBV12-4	TRBJ2-5	many	TGTGCCAGCACGGCTAGCGGGGGTCAGACCCAGTACTTC	CASTASGGQTQYF
TRBD2	15	TRBV3-1	TRBJ2-1	.	TGTGCCAGCAGCCAAGCATGGCGGGGGGACAATGAGCAGTTCTTC	CASSQAWRGDNEQFF
.	14	TRBV27	TRBJ2-7	.	TGTGCCAGCAGTTTACTAGGGGCTGCCTACGAGCAGTACTTC	CASSLLGAAYEQYF
.	15	TRBV4-3	TRBJ1-4	.	TGCGCCAGCAGCCAAGAAACCCATATACGGGAAAAACTGTTTTTT	CASSQETHIREKLFF
TRBD2	14	TRBV6-2/TRBV6-3	TRBJ2-1	.	TGTGCCAGTAATCCGGGACTAAGGTACAATGAGCAGTTCTTC	CASNPGLRYNEQFF
.	14	TRBV4-1	TRBJ2-1	.	TGCGCCAGCAGCCAAGAATCCAGTTACAATGAGCAGTTCTTC	CASSQESSYNEQFF
.	13	TRBV29-1	TRBJ1-1	few	TGCAGCGTGACGCAGGGGTTGGGCACTGAAGCTTTCTTT	CSVTQGLGTEAFF
.	15	TRBV4-3	TRBJ2-1	few	TGCGCCAGCAGCCTACACCTCGGGAGCGGCAATGAGCAGTTCTTC	CASSLHLGSGNEQFF
.	17	TRBV6-1	TRBJ1-5	.	TGTGCCAGCAGTGCCTTTAAGTCGGGACGGGTCAATCAGCCCCAGCATTTT	CASSAFKSGRVNQPQHF
.	15	TRBV6-1	TRBJ1-2	.	TGTGCCAGCAGTGAAAACCCCTTGGGGGGGTATGGCTACACCTTC	CASSENPLGGYGYTF
TRBD2	16	TRBV10-3	TRBJ2-7	.	TGTGCCATCAGTGACCCCTTCGGGGGGTTACCCTACGAGCAGTACTTC	CAISDPFGGLPYEQYF
.	13	TRBV20-1	TRBJ2-1	few	TGCAGTGCTAGAGCAGTCCTCTACAATGAGCAGTTCTTC	CSARAVLYNEQFF
.	16	TRBV28	TRBJ2-2	few	TGTGCCAGCAGTTTAGGTCAGGGAGGGAACACCGGGGAGCTGTTTTTT	CASSLGQGGNTGELFF
.	14	TRBV27	TRBJ2-1	few	TGTGCCAGCAGTTTGCCGGGACTGAACAATGAGCAGTTCTTC	CASSLPGLNNEQFF
.	16	TRBV18	TRBJ1-1	few	TGTGCCAGCTCACCTGGGAGGGGGAAAGATTCCGTGAAAGCTTTCTTT	CASSPGRGKDSVKAFF
.	13	TRBV24-1	TRBJ2-1	.	TGTGCCACCAGCGGGGGGCTCTACAATGAGCAGTTCTTC	CATSGGLYNEQFF
TRBD1	14	TRBV11-2	TRBJ1-6	.	TGTGCCAGCAGCTTCAGGGGGGGTTATTCACCCCTCCACTTT	CASSFRGGYSPLHF
.	12	TRBV7-2	TRBJ2-7	once	TGTGCCAGCAGCTTAGAGGGGCACGAGCAGTACTTC	CASSLEGHEQYF
.	13	TRBV27	TRBJ2-1	few	TGTGCCAGCAGTTTAACAGGGAGCCATGAGCAGTTCTTC	CASSLTGSHEQFF
.	15	TRBV7-9	TRBJ2-2	.	TGTGCCAGCAGCCCGGACCTAACGAACACCGGGGAGCTGTTTTTT	CASSPDLTNTGELFF
TRBD1	16	TRBV27	TRBJ1-6	.	TGTGCCAGCAGCTCAACAGGGGGCTCCTATAATTCACCCCTCCACTTT	CASSSTGGSYNSPLHF
TRBD2	13	TRBV29-1	TRBJ2-7	.	TGCAGCGTTGTCGGCGGGGGAAGGTACGAGCAGTACTTC	CSVVGGGRYEQYF
.	14	TRBV7-2	TRBJ2-7	.	TGTGCCAGCAGCTTAGGCATGCGCTCCTACGAGCAGTACTTC	CASSLGMRSYEQYF
.	12	TRBV12-3/TRBV12-4	TRBJ1-3	.	TGTGCCAGCAGTGGCTCTGGAAACACCATATATTTT	CASSGSGNTIYF
.	11	TRBV29-1	TRBJ2-1	few	TGCAGCGAAACGCAGGGGAATGAGCAGTTCTTC	CSETQGNEQFF
.	16	TRBV5-6	TRBJ2-5	.	TGTGCCAGCAGCTCAACTCAACTAGCAGGGTTGGAGACCCAGTACTTC	CASSSTQLAGLETQYF
.	12	TRBV2	TRBJ1-1	.	TGTGCCCCCTCAGGGATGAACACTGAAGCTTTCTTT	CAPSGMNTEAFF
.	14	TRBV20-1	TRBJ2-5	few	TGCAGTGCTAGACAACCTAGCTTACAAGAGACCCAGTACTTC	CSARQPSLQETQYF
.	13	TRBV20-1	TRBJ1-1	few	TGCAGTGCCCGAGAGGGGCTGGGCACTGAAGCTTTCTTT	CSAREGLGTEAFF
.	14	TRBV12-3/TRBV12-4	TRBJ2-5	.	TGTGCCAGCAGTTTAGATACAGGGTTAGAGACCCAGTACTTC	CASSLDTGLETQYF
.	13	TRBV4-1	TRBJ2-7	.	TGCGCCAGCAGCGCAGGAGCGGAATACGAGCAGTACTTC	CASSAGAEYEQYF
TRBD2	14	TRBV6-5	TRBJ2-3	.	TGTGCCAGCAGCCTAGCGGGAGGGCCGGGCACGCAGTATTTT	CASSLAGGPGTQYF
.	12	TRBV5-1	TRBJ1-6	few	TGCGCCAGCAGCTTGGACCTTTCACCCCTCCACTTT	CASSLDLSPLHF
.	14	TRBV11-2	TRBJ2-1	few	TGTGCCAGCAGCAAAATACAGGGTTACAATGAGCAGTTCTTC	CASSKIQGYNEQFF
.	14	TRBV6-2/TRBV6-3	TRBJ1-1	many	TGTGCCAGCGCGGCCTGGGGAATGAACACTGAAGCTTTCTTT	CASAAWGMNTEAFF
.	13	TRBV20-1	TRBJ1-5	many	TGCAGTGCCCGGGAGGATGGCAATCAGCCCCAGCATTTT	CSAREDGNQPQHF